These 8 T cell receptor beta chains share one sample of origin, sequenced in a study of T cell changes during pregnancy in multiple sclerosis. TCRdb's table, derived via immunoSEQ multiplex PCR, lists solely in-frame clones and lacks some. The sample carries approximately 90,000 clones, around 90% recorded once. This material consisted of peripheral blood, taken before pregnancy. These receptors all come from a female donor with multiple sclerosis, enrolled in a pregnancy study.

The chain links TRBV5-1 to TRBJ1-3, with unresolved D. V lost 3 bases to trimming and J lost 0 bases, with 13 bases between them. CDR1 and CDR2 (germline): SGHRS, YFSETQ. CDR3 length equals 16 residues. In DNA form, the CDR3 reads TGCGCCAGCAGCTCTCAGGTACTCCACTCTGGAAACACCATATATTTT. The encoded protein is CASSSQVLHSGNTIYF. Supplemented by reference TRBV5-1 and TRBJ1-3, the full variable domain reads KAGVTQTPRYLIKTRGQQVTLSCSPISGHRSVSWYQQTPGQGLQFLFEYFSETQRNKGNFPGRFSGRQFSNSRSEMNVSTLELGDSALYLCASSSQVLHSGNTIYFGEGSWLTVV.

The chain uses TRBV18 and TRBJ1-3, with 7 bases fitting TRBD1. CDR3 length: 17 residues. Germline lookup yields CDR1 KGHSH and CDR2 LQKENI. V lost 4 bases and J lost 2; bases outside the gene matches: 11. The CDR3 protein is CASSLSPGTETGNTIYF. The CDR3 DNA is TGTGCCAGCTCACTTAGCCCCGGGACAGAGACTGGAAACACCATATATTTT.

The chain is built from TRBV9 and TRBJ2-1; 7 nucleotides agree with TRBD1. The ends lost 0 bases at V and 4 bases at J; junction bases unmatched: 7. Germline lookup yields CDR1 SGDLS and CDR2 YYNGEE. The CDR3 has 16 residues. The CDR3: CASSVGQGQRYNEQFF. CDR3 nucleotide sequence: TGTGCCAGCAGCGTAGGACAGGGTCAACGGTACAATGAGCAGTTCTTC.

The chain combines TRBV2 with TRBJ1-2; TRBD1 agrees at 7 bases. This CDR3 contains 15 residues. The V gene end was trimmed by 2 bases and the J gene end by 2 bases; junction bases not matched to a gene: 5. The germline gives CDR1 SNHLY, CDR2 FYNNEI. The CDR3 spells CASSERTGRNYGYTF. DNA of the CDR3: TGTGCCAGCAGTGAAAGGACAGGAAGGAACTATGGCTACACCTTC.

The CDR3 bases are TGCAGCGTGTCAGGGTCTCAAGCCCTAGTGGCCGAGCAGTACTTC. It specifies CSVSGSQALVAEQYF. The J gene is TRBJ2-7, the V gene TRBV29-1, with D perhaps TRBD1 (5 bases). This CDR3 has 15 amino acids. The germline V gene has CDR1 SQVTM and CDR2 ANQGSEA. Trimming stripped 6 bases from V and 6 bases from J, with 24 bases between.

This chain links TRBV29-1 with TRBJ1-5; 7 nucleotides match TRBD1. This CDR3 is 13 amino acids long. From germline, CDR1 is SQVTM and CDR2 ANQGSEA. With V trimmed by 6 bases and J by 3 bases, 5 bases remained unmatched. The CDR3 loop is CSVIDRVNQPQHF. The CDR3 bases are TGCAGCGTGATAGACAGGGTCAATCAGCCCCAGCATTTT.

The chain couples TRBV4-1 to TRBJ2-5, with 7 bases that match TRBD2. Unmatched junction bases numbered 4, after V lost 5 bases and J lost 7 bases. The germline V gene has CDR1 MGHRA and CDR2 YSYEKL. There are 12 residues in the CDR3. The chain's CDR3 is CASSSGGGTQYF. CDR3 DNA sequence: TGCGCCAGCAGCTCGGGAGGCGGGACCCAGTACTTC.

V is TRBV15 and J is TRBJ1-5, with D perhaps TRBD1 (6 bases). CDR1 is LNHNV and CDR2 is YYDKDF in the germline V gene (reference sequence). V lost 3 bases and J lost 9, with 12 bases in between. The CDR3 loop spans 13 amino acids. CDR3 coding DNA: TGTGCCACCAGCAGGGGGACATCTGGGCCCCAGCATTTT. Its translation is CATSRGTSGPQHF.